This TCR beta chain was captured by sequencing in a study of T cells in Graves' hyperthyroidism and ophthalmopathy. Regarding the study as a whole: Expanded thyroid clonotypes (above 0.001) were mostly also found in blood.

RNA transcripts provided the source from which TCR beta CDR3 regions were amplified. TCR CDR3 regions were first amplified by RT-PCR with HTBI primers. TCRdb re-called the multiplex PCR reads with MiXCR, one entry per CDR3 protein. The table lists a few hundred thousand distinct CDR3 sequences, about 14% of them singletons, with about 20% in the top ten. The V gene's germline CDR1 is SQVTM and CDR2 ANQGSEA. CDR3 size: 11 residues. The germline V and J ends were trimmed by 5 bases and 7 bases, with 11 bases remaining between them. This clonotype was found many times. Its antigen remains unknown. The chain has TRBV29-1 and TRBJ2-5; tentative D call: TRBD2 (5 bases). The sequenced material came from blood. This clonotype was sampled from a woman under 40 with Graves' ophthalmopathy. The CDR3 loop reads CSVMLAGTQYF. Written as DNA, the CDR3 is TGCAGCGTTATGCTTGCGGGGACCCAGTACTTC. Full variable domain (outside the CDR3, taken from reference TRBV29-1 and TRBJ2-5): SAVISQKPSRDICQRGTSLTIQCQVDSQVTMMFWYRQQPGQSLTLIATANQGSEATYESGFVIDKFPISRPNLTFSTLTVSNMSPEDSSIYLCSVMLAGTQYFGPGTRLLVL.